Below are 27 T cell receptor beta chains sequenced from a single sample in a study of blood T cell repertoires in COVID-19. Profiling relied on immunoSEQ multiplex PCR, and the TCRdb table lists in-frame clones only, not all of them. Of approximately 240,000 clones listed, 84% were seen once; the top ten hold around 2.7%. The sequencing sample was made of peripheral blood. Every receptor here comes from a woman aged 25 to 39 who had recovered from COVID-19.

This chain links TRBV27 with TRBJ1-5; possible D gene TRBD1, 6 bases. V lost 5 bases to trimming and J lost 0 bases, with 17 bases between them. Germline V gene lookup returns CDR1 MNHEY and CDR2 SMNVEV (reference sequence). This CDR3 contains 17 residues. CDR3 nucleotides: TGTGCCAGCAGTCCTCATCCGCAGGGGATTAGCAATCAGCCCCAGCATTTT. Protein: CASSPHPQGISNQPQHF.

This chain connects TRBV20-1 to TRBJ1-2; perhaps TRBD1 as D (5 bases). Trimming removed 3 bases from V and 4 bases from J, with 12 bases in between. CDR1 and CDR2 from the germline V gene are DFQATT and SNEGSKA (reference sequence). The CDR3 consists of 13 residues. CDR3: CSASVREGYGYTF. The DNA of the CDR3 is TGCAGTGCTAGTGTCAGGGAGGGCTATGGCTACACCTTC.

The J gene is TRBJ2-7, the V gene TRBV7-2; possibly TRBD2 for D (6 bases). Germline CDR1 is SGHTA and CDR2 is FQGNSA. This CDR3 has 18 amino acids. V lost 4 bases to trimming and J lost 0 bases, with 22 bases between them. The CDR3 sequence: CASSSPLDYPLSSYEQYF. For the CDR3, the DNA is TGTGCCAGCAGCTCGCCTCTGGACTACCCTTTAAGCTCCTACGAGCAGTACTTC.

The chain employs TRBV29-1 and TRBJ2-6; TRBD2 aligns across 7 bases. V was clipped by 4 bases and J by 0 bases; unmatched bases: 0. Germline CDR1 SQVTM, CDR2 ANQGSEA. The CDR3 contains 14 residues. The CDR3 nucleotides are TGCAGCGTTGGGGGGGGCTCTGGGGCCAACGTCCTGACTTTC. Encoded protein: CSVGGGSGANVLTF. The full variable domain, in which reference TRBV29-1 and TRBJ2-6 provide the parts outside the CDR3, is SAVISQKPSRDICQRGTSLTIQCQVDSQVTMMFWYRQQPGQSLTLIATANQGSEATYESGFVIDKFPISRPNLTFSTLTVSNMSPEDSSIYLCSVGGGSGANVLTFGAGSRLTVL.

This clone was seen once. The chain has TRBV5-4 and TRBJ2-2; 10 positions agree with TRBD2. V lost 4 bases, J lost 4 bases, and 13 bases stayed unmatched. Germline CDR1 reads SGHNT; CDR2 reads YYREEE (reference sequence). The CDR3 runs 18 residues. The CDR3 spells CASSPGSVAGGSTGELFF. In nucleotides, the CDR3 is TGTGCCAGCAGCCCCGGCTCGGTAGCGGGAGGAAGCACCGGGGAGCTGTTTTTT.

The rearrangement joins TRBV9 to TRBJ2-1; D is possibly TRBD2 (6 bases). V was cut by 3 bases and J by 9 bases, with 16 bases left in between. In germline, CDR1 is SGDLS, CDR2 YYNGEE. The CDR3 is made up of 14 amino acids. Here the CDR3 DNA reads TGTGCCAGCAGCGGCCGGGGGAGAAATGGTGAGCAGTTCTTC. It encodes CASSGRGRNGEQFF.

The V and J genes are TRBV28 and TRBJ1-2; 7 bases map to TRBD1. This CDR3 comprises 13 residues. The V and J ends lost 5 bases and 7 bases, in that order; junction bases with no gene match: 7. Germline V gene data show CDR1 as MDHEN and CDR2 as SYDVKM. In DNA, the CDR3 is TGTGCCAGCAGTACTACAGGGGTCGGTGGCTACACCTTC. This gives the protein CASSTTGVGGYTF.

This chain uses TRBV7-9 with TRBJ2-3; TRBD2 aligns across 13 bases. Germline loops: CDR1 SEHNR, CDR2 FQNEAQ (reference sequence). The CDR3 loop spans 15 amino acids. Unmatched junction bases numbered 6, after V lost 8 bases and J lost 4 bases. This chain's CDR3 is CASVLAGGFADTQYF. The CDR3 region has the DNA TGTGCCAGCGTACTAGCGGGAGGGTTCGCAGATACGCAGTATTTT. Based on the CDR3 plus reference TRBV7-9 and TRBJ2-3, the full variable domain is DTGVSQNPRHKITKRGQNVTFRCDPISEHNRLYWYRQTLGQGPEFLTYFQNEAQLEKSRLLSDRFSAERPKGSFSTLEIQRTEQGDSAMYLCASVLAGGFADTQYFGPGTRLTVL.

The chain has TRBV12-5 and TRBJ1-1; D may be TRBD1 (5 bases). The V gene's germline CDR1 is LGHNT and CDR2 FRNRAP. The V and J ends lost 1 base and 1 base respectively, with 10 bases between them. This CDR3 spans 15 amino acids. The CDR3 nucleotides are TGTGCTAGTGGTTTGGCGCAGGGTAGGAACACTGAAGCTTTCTTT. This translates into CASGLAQGRNTEAFF.

The chain is built from TRBV9 and TRBJ2-2, with TRBD2 as a possible D gene (7 bases). Trimming took 6 bases from V and 7 from J, leaving 22 bases between them. The length of the CDR3 is 16 residues. Germline-derived CDR1 and CDR2 are SGDLS and YYNGEE. The CDR3 sequence is CASTLKRGGAIGELFF. In DNA form, the CDR3 reads TGTGCCAGCACCCTCAAGAGGGGGGGCGCAATCGGGGAGCTGTTTTTT.

The chain recombines TRBV5-8 with TRBJ2-7; D might be TRBD1 (5 bases). The germline V and J ends were trimmed by 1 base and 3 bases, with 17 bases remaining between them. The CDR3 covers 16 residues. Germline CDR1 SGHTS, CDR2 YDEGEE. CDR3 in DNA: TGTGCCAGCAGCTTGTTTGGCACAGGATTCGTCTACGAGCAGTACTTC. Encoded protein: CASSLFGTGFVYEQYF.

The genes are TRBV3-1 (or the pseudogene TRBV3-2) and TRBJ2-3, with D unclear. Trimming pared 4 bases from V and 13 bases from J, leaving 21 bases between. The CDR3 runs 14 residues. Germline values: CDR1 LGHDT, CDR2 YNNKEL (reference sequence). The CDR3: CASSPSGVPHRKYF. CDR3 DNA sequence: TGTGCCAGCAGCCCTTCCGGAGTCCCCCATCGGAAGTATTTT.

This chain links TRBV5-4 with TRBJ2-4; D possibly corresponds to TRBD1 (6 bases). Trimming removed 4 bases at V and 7 bases at J, with 15 bases between. CDR3 size: 14 residues. CDR1 is SGHNT, CDR2 YYREEE, per germline (reference sequence). CDR3 protein: CASSIQGMGNIQYF. In DNA form, the CDR3 reads TGTGCCAGCAGCATTCAGGGGATGGGGAACATTCAGTACTTC.

This clone was observed a handful of times. V gene TRBV25-1 combines with J gene TRBJ2-7; D might be TRBD2 (5 bases). Germline V gene lookup returns CDR1 MGHDK and CDR2 SYGVNS. With 3 bases removed from V and 1 base from J, the gap between germline ends came to 10 bases. CDR3 length: 14 amino acids. This CDR3 reads CASSDLPGSYEQYF. In nucleotides, the CDR3 is TGTGCCAGCAGTGATTTACCGGGATCCTACGAGCAGTACTTC.

The chain recombines TRBV30 with TRBJ1-5, with D possibly TRBD1 on 5 matching bases. Per germline, CDR1 GTSNPN and CDR2 SVGIG (reference sequence). This CDR3 is 12 amino acids long. With 5 bases removed from V and 7 bases from J, the gap between germline ends came to 12 bases. The CDR3 sequence is CAWAQGLQPQHF. The CDR3 region has the DNA TGTGCCTGGGCCCAGGGCTTGCAGCCCCAGCATTTT.

This clone was seen only a few times. This chain uses TRBV7-9 with TRBJ2-2; TRBD1 agrees at 7 bases. Trimming took 5 bases from V and 0 from J; bases not matched to a gene: 6. Germline V gene data show CDR1 as SEHNR and CDR2 as FQNEAQ (reference sequence). This CDR3 has 16 amino acids. CDR3: CASSQDRAPNTGELFF. The DNA of the CDR3 is TGTGCCAGCAGCCAAGACAGGGCCCCGAACACCGGGGAGCTGTTTTTT.

V is TRBV5-1 and J is TRBJ1-3; maybe TRBD1 (5 bases). The CDR3 covers 16 residues. The V end was cut by 4 bases, the J end by 0 bases, with 14 bases between. CDR1 is SGHRS and CDR2 is YFSETQ in the germline V gene. CDR3: CASSLTGGNSGNTIYF. The CDR3 DNA sequence: TGCGCCAGCAGCCTGACCGGGGGAAACTCTGGAAACACCATATATTTT.

The chain carries TRBV14 and TRBJ2-7, with no clear D. The V end was cut by 4 bases, the J end by 3 bases, with 7 bases between. This CDR3 has 12 amino acids. Per germline, CDR1 SGHDN and CDR2 FVKESK. The CDR3 loop reads CASSLSRYEQYF. CDR3 DNA sequence: TGTGCCAGCAGCCTTAGTCGCTACGAGCAGTACTTC.

The chain combines TRBV27 with TRBJ2-1; a weak D match, TRBD2 (5 bases). Between the trimmed V and J ends, which lost 7 bases and 8 bases, there was a span of 21 bases. This CDR3 is 15 amino acids long. Germline V gene sequence: CDR1 MNHEY, CDR2 SMNVEV (reference sequence). The chain's CDR3 is CASTIRGNSGHEQFF. CDR3 nucleotide sequence: TGTGCCAGCACCATTAGAGGGAATTCGGGCCATGAGCAGTTCTTC.

This clone was observed once. The J gene is TRBJ2-3, the V gene TRBV20-1, with TRBD2 matching 9 bases. Looked up from germline, CDR1 is DFQATT and CDR2 is SNEGSKA (reference sequence). The CDR3 extends over 15 amino acids. Trimming at V came to 3 bases and at J to 4 bases, leaving 8 bases not matched to a gene. The CDR3 DNA reads as TGCAGTGCTAGTCTTAGCGGGAGCTGGTCAGATACGCAGTATTTT. Translating it yields CSASLSGSWSDTQYF.

The chain employs TRBV7-2 and TRBJ2-7, with 9 bases lining up with TRBD1. V lost 4 bases, J lost 3 bases, and 4 bases stayed unmatched. Per the germline V gene, CDR1 is SGHTA and CDR2 is FQGNSA. This CDR3 is built from 14 residues. The DNA of the CDR3 is TGTGCCAGCAGCTCTGGGACAGGGAACTACGAGCAGTACTTC. Encoded protein: CASSSGTGNYEQYF.

This clone was counted a single time. The chain links TRBV10-3 to TRBJ1-2; tentative D call: TRBD1 (5 bases). Germline V gene sequence: CDR1 ENHRY, CDR2 SYGVKD. V dropped 0 bases and J dropped 1 base, with 12 bases sitting between them. The CDR3 consists of 16 residues. The CDR3 region has the DNA TGTGCCATCAGTGAGTCGGGGCAGCTTCTTAACTATGGCTACACCTTC. It codes for CAISESGQLLNYGYTF.

The chain uses TRBV6-5 and TRBJ2-1, with TRBD2 as a possible D gene (6 bases). Germline CDR1 MNHEY, CDR2 SVGAGI. With 8 bases removed from V and 7 bases from J, the gap between germline ends came to 21 bases. CDR3 length: 15 amino acids. The CDR3 region is CASSPGTGVGNEQFF. The CDR3 bases are TGTGCCAGCTCCCCCGGGACGGGAGTGGGAAATGAGCAGTTCTTC.

This clone was observed a single time. The genes are TRBV5-4 and TRBJ1-4; D unclear. CDR3 length equals 15 residues. The V gene lost 4 bases and the J gene lost 4 bases, with 14 bases spanning the gap. The germline V gene has CDR1 SGHNT and CDR2 YYREEE (reference sequence). CDR3 amino acids: CASSPGREVNEKLFF. In nucleotides, the CDR3 is TGTGCCAGCAGCCCCGGGCGGGAAGTTAATGAAAAACTGTTTTTT. The full variable domain, with the rest looked up from reference TRBV5-4 and TRBJ1-4, is ETGVTQSPTHLIKTRGQQVTLRCSSQSGHNTVSWYQQALGQGPQFIFQYYREEENGRGNFPPRFSGLQFPNYSSELNVNALELDDSALYLCASSPGREVNEKLFFGSGTQLSVL.

The chain combines TRBV29-1 with TRBJ2-7; 7 positions agree with TRBD1. The ends lost 7 bases at V and 3 bases at J; junction bases unmatched: 3. Germline V gene lookup returns CDR1 SQVTM and CDR2 ANQGSEA. The length of the CDR3 is 11 residues. CDR3 in amino acids: CSGRDSYEQYF. In DNA form, the CDR3 reads TGCAGCGGCAGGGACAGCTACGAGCAGTACTTC.

The gene calls are TRBV7-3 and TRBJ2-1; TRBD2 matches 13 bases. Germline loops: CDR1 SGHTA, CDR2 FQGTGA. The V segment lost 5 bases and the J segment 9 bases; nucleotides outside the gene matches: 10. The length of the CDR3 is 16 residues. This CDR3 reads CASSRAGTSGNSEQFF. The CDR3 DNA reads as TGTGCCAGCAGCCGGGCCGGGACTAGCGGGAATAGTGAGCAGTTCTTC.

The J gene is TRBJ1-1, the V gene TRBV19; no definite D call. Germline V CDR1 and CDR2: LNHDA, SQIVND (reference sequence). V was shortened by 5 bases and J by 1 base, with 20 bases between the two germline ends. The CDR3 covers 17 residues. DNA for the CDR3: TGTGCCAGTAGTCCCGCGAGGACTCCGGAAGGGAACACTGAAGCTTTCTTT. Amino acids: CASSPARTPEGNTEAFF.